Below, one T cell receptor (beta chain) is given with its context. The sample is drawn from a study of blood T cell repertoires in COVID-19. On the study more broadly: Acute and convalescent COVID-19 samples came from the United States, Italy and Spain. PBMCs, B-cell-depleted T cells, or T cells provided the cDNA or gDNA that made up the material.

The CDR3 runs to 13 residues. Losses at the gene ends were 7 bases for V and 8 bases for J; bases not matched to a gene: 10. Germline lookup yields CDR1 SNHLY and CDR2 FYNNEI. In the original analysis: Cell counts per sample came from amplifying reference gene primers. Some clones are missing from TCRdb's copy, which holds only in-frame ones; the method was immunoSEQ multiplex PCR. V, J and clone size are taken as reported in that table, and D and trimming were inferred from the DNA itself. Among approximately 92,000 clones listed, around 84% were seen once. This clonotype was obtained from a woman aged 60-70 years in a cohort sampled during active or convalescent COVID-19. Sequencing was performed on peripheral blood. This chain joins TRBV2 and TRBJ1-2; 7 bases fit TRBD1. The CDR3 is CASTPPGGYGYTF. CDR3 nucleotides: TGTGCCAGCACCCCCCCAGGGGGATACGGCTACACCTTC.